This TCR beta chain is from a study of CD8+ T cells in alopecia areata. Investigators isolated RNA and reverse transcribed it into cDNA to act as the sequencing template. Assay used: immunoSEQ multiplex PCR; TCRdb lists only in-frame clones, some missing. The sample holds 90,000 to 130,000 clones, approximately 59% seen once. Study results and limitations: Shared TCR sequences were less clear between patients than in mice, possibly partly from HLA diversity. Relative to normal scalp, lesional scalp, especially alopecia totalis/universalis, showed higher clonality. Besides other cells, scalp samples also yield sequences of resident alphabeta T cells from normal skin.

As concerns this clone: Its antigen remains unidentified.

Separation by sorting yielded CD4+ and CD8+ T cells from PBMCs. Sequencing was performed on CD8+ T cells sorted from blood. The receptor was isolated from a human donor in good health.

This CDR3 reads CASSQSPLSPVDEQYF. The DNA of the CDR3 is TGTGCCAGCAGCCAGTCCCCGTTAAGTCCGGTGGACGAGCAGTACTTC. The genes are TRBV14 and TRBJ2-7, with unresolved D. Germline V gene data show CDR1 as SGHDN and CDR2 as FVKESK. The CDR3 length is 16 residues. Trimming pared 3 bases from V and 5 bases from J, leaving 20 bases between.